A single sample gave rise to the 16 T cell receptor beta chains below, sequenced in a study of T cell responses to AZD1222 COVID-19 vaccine. Some clones are missing from TCRdb's copy, which holds only in-frame ones; the method was immunoSEQ multiplex PCR. Here the sample spans about 96,000 clones, 80% to 90% being singletons. Sequenced here: peripheral blood, sampled on day 0 of AZD1222 vaccination. The receptors were gathered from an adult in good health.

The chain carries TRBV5-6 and TRBJ1-1; 8 nucleotides agree with TRBD1. V was pared by 0 bases and J by 10 bases, with 5 bases of the junction left unmatched. CDR3 length: 13 amino acids. Germline V gene sequence: CDR1 SGHDT, CDR2 YYEEEE. The CDR3 sequence: CASSLDRGVGAFF. The CDR3 DNA reads TGTGCCAGCAGCTTGGACAGGGGGGTCGGAGCTTTCTTT.

The rearrangement links TRBV30 to TRBJ1-1, with D possibly matching TRBD1 (5 bases). The CDR3 loop spans 13 amino acids. Germline lookup yields CDR1 GTSNPN and CDR2 SVGIG (reference sequence). Trimming took off 0 bases at V and 4 bases at J, with 9 bases between the two ends. CDR3 protein: CAWSVAQGTEAFF. The CDR3 DNA reads TGTGCCTGGAGTGTAGCGCAGGGCACTGAAGCTTTCTTT.

This chain uses TRBV4-1 with TRBJ1-4; D not resolved. Germline V CDR1 and CDR2: MGHRA, YSYEKL. CDR3 length equals 15 residues. The V gene lost 4 bases and the J gene lost 8 bases, with 17 bases spanning the gap. As DNA, the CDR3 is TGCGCCAGCAGCCCGCCTTCGCTGCGCGGCGAAAAACTGTTTTTT. It is translated as CASSPPSLRGEKLFF.

The gene calls are TRBV27 and TRBJ1-6; TRBD1 is a possible D gene (6 bases). Germline V CDR1 and CDR2: MNHEY, SMNVEV (reference sequence). The CDR3 covers 14 residues. The V gene lost 3 bases and the J gene lost 8 bases, with 11 bases spanning the gap. CDR3 region: CASSFGRGDSPLHF. The CDR3 DNA reads as TGTGCCAGCAGTTTCGGCAGGGGTGATTCACCCCTCCACTTT.

The chain joins TRBV28 to TRBJ1-2; D unresolved. Germline V lookup: CDR1 MDHEN, CDR2 SYDVKM. The CDR3 runs to 13 residues. V lost 2 bases, J lost 4 bases, and 8 bases lay in between. CDR3 bases: TGTGCCAGCAGTTTAGTCCGGGCCTATGGCTACACCTTC. Its protein is CASSLVRAYGYTF.

The chain is built from TRBV5-5 and TRBJ1-1, with no clear D. The CDR3 loop spans 12 amino acids. V was trimmed by 4 bases and J by 5 bases, leaving 9 bases between them. CDR1 and CDR2 from the germline V gene are SGHKS and YYEKEE (reference sequence). The chain's CDR3 is CASSIRETEAFF. DNA of the CDR3: TGTGCCAGCAGCATTAGAGAGACTGAAGCTTTCTTT.

This clone has only one observation. The chain has TRBV6-5 and TRBJ2-5; 7 nucleotides agree with TRBD2. CDR3 length: 14 residues. Unmatched junction bases numbered 9, after V lost 7 bases and J lost 4 bases. Germline CDR1 and CDR2: MNHEY and SVGAGI. CDR3 sequence (DNA): TGTGCCAGCAAAATCGATTGGGGGGGAGAGACCCAGTACTTC. This codes for CASKIDWGGETQYF.

This clone has just a few counts. This chain links TRBV4-3 with TRBJ1-3; D is possibly TRBD1 (6 bases). Trimming pared 4 bases from V and 0 bases from J, leaving 13 bases between. The germline gives CDR1 LGHNA, CDR2 YSLEER. The CDR3 consists of 16 residues. CDR3 DNA sequence: TGCGCCAGCAGCCTCTATAGGGACAACTCTGGAAACACCATATATTTT. This translates into CASSLYRDNSGNTIYF.

This clone was counted once. The V gene is TRBV12-3 or TRBV12-4, the J gene TRBJ1-2; tentatively, D is TRBD1 (5 bases). V lost 4 bases and J lost 2, with 8 bases in between. The CDR3 length is 13 residues. This chain's CDR3 is CASSSTVNYGYTF. The CDR3 region has the DNA TGTGCCAGCAGTTCGACAGTAAACTATGGCTACACCTTC.

The rearrangement uses TRBV11-2 and TRBJ1-1, with no clear D. CDR3 length equals 14 residues. The V gene lost 2 bases and the J gene lost 1 base, with 8 bases spanning the gap. Per the germline V gene, CDR1 is SGHAT and CDR2 is FQNNGV. CDR3 sequence: CASSLYRQNTEAFF. CDR3 nucleotide sequence: TGTGCCAGCAGCTTATATAGACAGAACACTGAAGCTTTCTTT.

This clone was detected only a few times. The chain is built from TRBV29-1 and TRBJ2-7; D might be TRBD1 (6 bases). The CDR3 is made up of 13 amino acids. Per the germline V gene, CDR1 is SQVTM and CDR2 is ANQGSEA. V was clipped by 7 bases and J by 2 bases, with 15 bases between them. CDR3 in amino acids: CSALQGHTYEQYF. CDR3 DNA: TGCAGCGCTCTACAGGGCCATACCTACGAGCAGTACTTC.

DNA for the CDR3: TGTGCCAGCAGTTTCCTACTAGCGGGGGGGCCGGTGGGAGATACGCAGTATTTT. Encoded protein: CASSFLLAGGPVGDTQYF. The rearrangement uses TRBV28 and TRBJ2-3; TRBD2 matches 13 bases. CDR3 size: 18 residues. The V gene end was trimmed by 3 bases and the J gene end by 5 bases; junction bases not matched to a gene: 11. The germline V gene encodes CDR1 MDHEN and CDR2 SYDVKM. Full variable domain (missing parts from reference TRBV28 and TRBJ2-3): DVKVTQSSRYLVKRTGEKVFLECVQDMDHENMFWYRQDPGLGLRLIYFSYDVKMKEKGDIPEGYSVSREKKERFSLILESASTNQTSMYLCASSFLLAGGPVGDTQYFGPGTRLTVL.

The genes are TRBV15 and TRBJ2-6; 9 bases agree with TRBD1. This CDR3 has 16 residues. J was trimmed by 2 bases and V by 1 base; bases with no gene match: 0. Germline V gives CDR1 LNHNV, CDR2 YYDKDF (reference sequence). CDR3 in DNA: TGTGCCACCAGCAGAGGACAGGGGGCTGGGGCCAACGTCCTGACTTTC. Amino acids: CATSRGQGAGANVLTF.

The rearrangement links TRBV7-9 to TRBJ2-3; the D gene could be TRBD1 or TRBD2 (5 bases each). V was shortened by 5 bases and J by 7 bases, with 19 bases between the two germline ends. CDR1 SEHNR and CDR2 FQNEAQ come from the germline V gene (reference sequence). CDR3 length: 15 amino acids. The chain's CDR3 is CASSHYAGKGYTQYF. As DNA, the CDR3 is TGTGCCAGCAGCCATTATGCGGGTAAGGGGTATACGCAGTATTTT. Variable domain in full (rest from reference TRBV7-9 and TRBJ2-3): DTGVSQNPRHKITKRGQNVTFRCDPISEHNRLYWYRQTLGQGPEFLTYFQNEAQLEKSRLLSDRFSAERPKGSFSTLEIQRTEQGDSAMYLCASSHYAGKGYTQYFGPGTRLTVL.

V and J are TRBV28 and TRBJ1-2; maybe TRBD1 (6 bases). Between the trimmed V and J ends, which lost 5 bases and 0 bases, there was a span of 16 bases. The V gene's germline CDR1 is MDHEN and CDR2 SYDVKM. This CDR3 region has 16 residues. The CDR3 DNA sequence: TGTGCCAGCAGTCCCCTGTCCGGGGGCGCTAACTATGGCTACACCTTC. The encoded protein is CASSPLSGGANYGYTF.

V usage is TRBV30 and J usage is TRBJ1-2; perhaps TRBD1 as D (6 bases). The CDR3 runs 14 residues. The germline V gene has CDR1 GTSNPN and CDR2 SVGIG (reference sequence). V shed 4 bases and J shed 2 bases, with 14 bases lying between them. CDR3 DNA sequence: TGTGCCTGGAACCTACAGGGAGGGAACTATGGCTACACCTTC. As protein: CAWNLQGGNYGYTF. Combining the CDR3 with reference TRBV30 and TRBJ1-2 gives the whole variable domain SQTIHQWPATLVQPVGSPLSLECTVEGTSNPNLYWYRQAAGRGLQLLFYSVGIGQISSEVPQNLSASRPQDRQFILSSKKLLLSDSGFYLCAWNLQGGNYGYTFGSGTRLTVV.